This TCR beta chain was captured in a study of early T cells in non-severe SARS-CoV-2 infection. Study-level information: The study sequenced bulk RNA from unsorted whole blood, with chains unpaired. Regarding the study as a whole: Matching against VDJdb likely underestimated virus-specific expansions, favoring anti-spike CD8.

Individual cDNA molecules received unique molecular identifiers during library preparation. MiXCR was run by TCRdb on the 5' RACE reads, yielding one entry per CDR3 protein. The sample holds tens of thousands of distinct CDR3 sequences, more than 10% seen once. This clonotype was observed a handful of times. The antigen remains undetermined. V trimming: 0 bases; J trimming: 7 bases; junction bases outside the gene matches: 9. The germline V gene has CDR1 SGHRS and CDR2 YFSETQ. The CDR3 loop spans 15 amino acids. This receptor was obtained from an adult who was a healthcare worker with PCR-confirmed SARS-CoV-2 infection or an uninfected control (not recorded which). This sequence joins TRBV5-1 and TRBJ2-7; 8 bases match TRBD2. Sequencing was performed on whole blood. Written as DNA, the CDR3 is TGCGCCAGCAGCTTGGTAACTAGCGGACCGGCTGAGCAGTACTTC. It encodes CASSLVTSGPAEQYF.